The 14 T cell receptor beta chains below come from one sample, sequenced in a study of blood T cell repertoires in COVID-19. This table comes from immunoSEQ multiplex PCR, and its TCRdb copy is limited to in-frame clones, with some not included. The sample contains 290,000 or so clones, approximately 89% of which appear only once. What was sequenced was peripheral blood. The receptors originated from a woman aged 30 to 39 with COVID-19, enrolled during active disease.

The CDR3 loop reads CASSLAVRVNTGELFF. The CDR3 nucleotides are TGTGCCAGCAGCTTAGCGGTCAGGGTGAACACCGGGGAGCTGTTTTTT. The V gene is TRBV7-2, the J gene TRBJ2-2; possible D gene TRBD1, 5 bases. Trimming pared 0 bases from V and 1 base from J, leaving 9 bases between. This CDR3 comprises 16 residues. Germline assignment: CDR1 SGHTA and CDR2 FQGNSA.

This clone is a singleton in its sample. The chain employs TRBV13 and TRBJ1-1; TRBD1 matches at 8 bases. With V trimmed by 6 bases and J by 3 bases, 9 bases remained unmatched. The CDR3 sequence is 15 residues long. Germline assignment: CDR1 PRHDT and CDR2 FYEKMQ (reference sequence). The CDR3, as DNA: TGTGCCAGCAGTCCCGGCCAGGGGGCGCACACTGAAGCTTTCTTT. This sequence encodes CASSPGQGAHTEAFF.

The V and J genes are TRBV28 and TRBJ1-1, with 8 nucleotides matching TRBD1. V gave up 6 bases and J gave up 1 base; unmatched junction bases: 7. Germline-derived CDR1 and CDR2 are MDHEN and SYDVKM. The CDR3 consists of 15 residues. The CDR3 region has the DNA TGTGCCAGCAGAAGTGGGACAGGAAAGAACACTGAAGCTTTCTTT. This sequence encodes CASRSGTGKNTEAFF.

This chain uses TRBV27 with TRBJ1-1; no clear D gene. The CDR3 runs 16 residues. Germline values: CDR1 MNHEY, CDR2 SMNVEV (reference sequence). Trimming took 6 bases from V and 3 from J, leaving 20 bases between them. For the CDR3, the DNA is TGTGCCAGCAGCTTTTCTACAAGAAGGAGTTACACTGAAGCTTTCTTT. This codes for CASSFSTRRSYTEAFF.

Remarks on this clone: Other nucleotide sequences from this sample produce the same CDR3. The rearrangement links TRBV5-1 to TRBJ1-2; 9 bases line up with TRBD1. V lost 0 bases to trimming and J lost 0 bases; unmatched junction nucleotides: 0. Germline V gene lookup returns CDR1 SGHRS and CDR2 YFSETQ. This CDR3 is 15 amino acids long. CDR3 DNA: TGCGCCAGCAGCTTGGGGACAGGGGCTAACTATGGCTACACCTTC. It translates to CASSLGTGANYGYTF.

The CDR3 nucleotides read TGTGCCAGCAGTGAAGGGAAGCCAGGAGATACGCAGTATTTT. This sequence encodes CASSEGKPGDTQYF. The rearrangement joins TRBV6-1 to TRBJ2-3; the D is unclear. The germline V gene encodes CDR1 MNHNS and CDR2 SASEGT. This CDR3 is built from 14 residues. Trimming stripped 1 base from V and 5 bases from J, with 10 bases between.

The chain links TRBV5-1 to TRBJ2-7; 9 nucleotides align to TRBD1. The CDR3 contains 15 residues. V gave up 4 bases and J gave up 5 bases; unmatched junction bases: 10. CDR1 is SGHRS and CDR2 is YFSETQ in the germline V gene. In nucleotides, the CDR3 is TGCGCCAGCAGCCTTACCGGGACAGGGTTGAACGAGCAGTACTTC. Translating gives CASSLTGTGLNEQYF.

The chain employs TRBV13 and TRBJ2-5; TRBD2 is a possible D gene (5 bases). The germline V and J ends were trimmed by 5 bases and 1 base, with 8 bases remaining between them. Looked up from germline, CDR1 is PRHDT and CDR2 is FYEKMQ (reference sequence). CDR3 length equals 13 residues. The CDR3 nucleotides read TGTGCCAGCAGCCGGGATTCCCAAGAGACCCAGTACTTC. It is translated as CASSRDSQETQYF. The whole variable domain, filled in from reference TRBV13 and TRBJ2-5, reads AAGVIQSPRHLIKEKRETATLKCYPIPRHDTVYWYQQGPGQDPQFLISFYEKMQSDKGSIPDRFSAQQFSDYHSELNMSSLELGDSALYFCASSRDSQETQYFGPGTRLLVL.

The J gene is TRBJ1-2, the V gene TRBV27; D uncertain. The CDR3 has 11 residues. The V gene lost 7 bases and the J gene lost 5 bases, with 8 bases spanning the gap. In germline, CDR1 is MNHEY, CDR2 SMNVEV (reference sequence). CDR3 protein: CASKSGYGYTF. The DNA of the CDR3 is TGTGCCAGCAAATCGGGGTATGGCTACACCTTC.

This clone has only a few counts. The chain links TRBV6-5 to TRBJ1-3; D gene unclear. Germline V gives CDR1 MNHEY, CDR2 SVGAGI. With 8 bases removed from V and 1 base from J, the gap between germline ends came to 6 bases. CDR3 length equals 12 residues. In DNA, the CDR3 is TGTGCCAGCGGCTTTTCTGGAAACACCATATATTTT. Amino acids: CASGFSGNTIYF.

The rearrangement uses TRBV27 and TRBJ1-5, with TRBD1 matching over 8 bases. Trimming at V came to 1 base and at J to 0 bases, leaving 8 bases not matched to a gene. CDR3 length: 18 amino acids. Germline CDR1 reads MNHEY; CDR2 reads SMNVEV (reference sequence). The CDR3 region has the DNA TGTGCCAGCAGTTTATTTGGACAGGGCCGGTTTAGCAATCAGCCCCAGCATTTT. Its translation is CASSLFGQGRFSNQPQHF.

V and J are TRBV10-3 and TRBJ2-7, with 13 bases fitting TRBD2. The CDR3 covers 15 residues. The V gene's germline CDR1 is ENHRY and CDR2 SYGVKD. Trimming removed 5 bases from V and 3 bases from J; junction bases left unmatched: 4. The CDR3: CAISTGTSGNYEQYF. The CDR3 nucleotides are TGTGCCATCAGTACGGGGACTAGCGGGAACTACGAGCAGTACTTC.

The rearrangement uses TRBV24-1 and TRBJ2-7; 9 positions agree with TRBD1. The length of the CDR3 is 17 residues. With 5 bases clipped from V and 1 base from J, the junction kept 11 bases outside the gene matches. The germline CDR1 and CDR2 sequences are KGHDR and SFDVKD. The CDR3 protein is CATSGRGAGTGSYEQYF. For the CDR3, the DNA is TGTGCCACCAGTGGACGGGGGGCGGGGACAGGGTCCTACGAGCAGTACTTC.

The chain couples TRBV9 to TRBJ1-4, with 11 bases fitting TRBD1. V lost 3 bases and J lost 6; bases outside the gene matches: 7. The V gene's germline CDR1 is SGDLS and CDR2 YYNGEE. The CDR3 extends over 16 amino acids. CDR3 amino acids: CASSGPRDRGDEKLFF. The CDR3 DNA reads TGTGCCAGCAGCGGACCTCGGGACAGGGGGGATGAAAAACTGTTTTTT.